This T cell receptor beta chain was obtained from a study of T cells after yellow fever vaccination. This clonotype was counted many times. Its matching antigen is unknown. This CDR3 region has 14 residues. From germline, CDR1 is LGHNA and CDR2 YSLEER. Trimming took 0 bases from V and 0 from J, leaving 3 bases between them. Whole-study findings and limits: Most primary-vaccination clones recurred post-booster (approximately 96% CD4, 85% to 90% CD8). When the response was secondary, it was weaker but reached its peak faster, day 5 versus 15.

Universal primer sites and UMIs were introduced during 5'RACE template-switching synthesis of TCR cDNA. In TCRdb, the 5' RACE reads were re-called with MiXCR into one record per CDR3 protein. The top ten hold 2.5% to 3.5% of the sample, which has 110,000 or so distinct CDR3 sequences, 7.2% seen once. The sample consisted of CD4+ T cells sorted from PBMCs, taken around 45 days after the first yellow fever vaccination. This sequence joins TRBV4-3 and TRBJ1-5; D is unclear. This clonotype originated in a man between 18 and 29 years old who received the YFV17D yellow fever vaccine. CDR3 coding DNA: TGCGCCAGCAGCCAAGATCTTAGCAATCAGCCCCAGCATTTT. Translating it yields CASSQDLSNQPQHF.